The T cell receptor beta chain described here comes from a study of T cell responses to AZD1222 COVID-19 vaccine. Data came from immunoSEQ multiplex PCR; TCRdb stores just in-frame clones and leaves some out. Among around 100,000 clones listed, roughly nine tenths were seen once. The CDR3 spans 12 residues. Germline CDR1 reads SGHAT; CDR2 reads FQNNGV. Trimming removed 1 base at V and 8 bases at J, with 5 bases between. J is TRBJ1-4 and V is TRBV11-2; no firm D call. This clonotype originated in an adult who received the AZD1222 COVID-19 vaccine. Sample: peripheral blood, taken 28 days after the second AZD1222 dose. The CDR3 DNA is TGTGCCAGCAGCTTAGTGGGGGAAAAACTGTTTTTT. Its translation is CASSLVGEKLFF.